These 28 T cell receptor beta chains were all obtained from the same sample, sequenced in a study of T cell therapy after organ transplantation. Here immunoSEQ multiplex PCR was the method, and the copy in TCRdb shows in-frame clones only, minus some. The sample shows almost 20,000 clones, around 81% of them seen only once. Regarding time point: 4-8 weeks after completion of therapy. The antigens these receptors bind are not known. The sequencing used CD8+ T cells from blood, collected after autologous CMV-specific T cell therapy. These TCRs come from a human patient who had received a solid organ transplant and had CMV disease. Part of the T cells may come from the graft donor.

This clone was seen only once. The chain is built from TRBV7-9 and TRBJ2-2; D tentatively fits TRBD1 or TRBD2 (5 bases each). Trimming stripped 5 bases from V and 11 bases from J, with 18 bases between. The CDR3 is 14 amino acids. Per the germline V gene, CDR1 is SEHNR and CDR2 is FQNEAQ (reference sequence). Here the CDR3 reads CASSGGRARQELFF. CDR3 sequence (DNA): TGTGCCAGCAGCGGGGGACGGGCCCGGCAAGAGCTGTTTTTT.

The rearrangement uses TRBV27 and TRBJ1-5; D call uncertain. The germline V gene has CDR1 MNHEY and CDR2 SMNVEV (reference sequence). CDR3 length equals 15 residues. V was cut by 2 bases and J by 0 bases, with 8 bases left in between. In DNA, the CDR3 is TGTGCCAGCAGTTTAATCGGCAGTAGCAATCAGCCCCAGCATTTT. Translating gives CASSLIGSSNQPQHF.

The V gene is TRBV27, the J gene TRBJ1-1, with 10 positions matching TRBD1. From germline, CDR1 is MNHEY and CDR2 SMNVEV (reference sequence). The CDR3 contains 16 residues. J lost 5 bases, V lost 5 bases, and 11 bases had no gene match. CDR3 loop: CASSPIQGQGPTEAFF. The CDR3 DNA is TGTGCCAGCAGTCCAATACAGGGACAGGGGCCAACTGAAGCTTTCTTT.

The gene calls are TRBV19 and TRBJ1-1; D is perhaps TRBD1 (6 bases). Germline assignment: CDR1 LNHDA and CDR2 SQIVND (reference sequence). This CDR3 region has 15 residues. V was cut by 7 bases and J by 4 bases, with 19 bases left in between. CDR3 DNA: TGTGCCAGTACCCCTGTGAGGGGGGCTGGCACTGAAGCTTTCTTT. The encoded protein is CASTPVRGAGTEAFF.

V and J are TRBV12-5 and TRBJ2-7, with D possibly TRBD2 on 7 matching bases. V was shortened by 7 bases and J by 6 bases, with 19 bases between the two germline ends. CDR1 LGHNT and CDR2 FRNRAP come from the germline V gene. CDR3 length: 14 amino acids. The CDR3 DNA sequence: TGTGCTAGTGATAAGAAGGGGGGGCTTGGCGAGCAGTACTTC. As protein: CASDKKGGLGEQYF.

The rearrangement links TRBV7-9 to TRBJ2-7; D may correspond to TRBD1 or TRBD2 (5 bases each). The CDR3 has 14 amino acids. V gave up 3 bases and J gave up 3 bases, with 12 bases separating them. CDR1 SEHNR and CDR2 FQNEAQ come from the germline V gene (reference sequence). The CDR3 loop reads CASSFGASLYEQYF. The CDR3 region has the DNA TGTGCCAGCAGCTTTGGGGCTAGCCTCTACGAGCAGTACTTC.

V gene TRBV4-2 combines with J gene TRBJ1-2; tentatively, D is TRBD1 (6 bases). The length of the CDR3 is 14 residues. CDR1 and CDR2 from the germline V gene are LGHNA and YNFKEQ. The V and J ends lost 2 bases and 4 bases respectively, with 11 bases between them. In nucleotides, the CDR3 is TGTGCCAGCAGCCAACCCGGGGACATCTATGGCTACACCTTC. Its translation is CASSQPGDIYGYTF.

V is TRBV5-1 and J is TRBJ1-4; 10 positions match TRBD1. Germline V gene sequence: CDR1 SGHRS, CDR2 YFSETQ. This CDR3 has 14 amino acids. Trimming cost V 3 bases and J 13 bases; bases outside gene matches: 9. This chain's CDR3 is CASSSGQGFQGLFF. The CDR3 DNA reads as TGCGCCAGCAGCTCGGGACAGGGGTTTCAGGGACTGTTTTTT.

V is TRBV13 and J is TRBJ2-3; TRBD1 agrees at 11 bases. Germline loops: CDR1 PRHDT, CDR2 FYEKMQ (reference sequence). Trimming at V came to 5 bases and at J to 6 bases, leaving 4 bases not matched to a gene. The CDR3 covers 14 residues. The chain's CDR3 is CASSLGQGEDTQYF. DNA for the CDR3: TGTGCCAGCAGCCTGGGACAGGGGGAGGATACGCAGTATTTT.

This chain connects TRBV5-1 to TRBJ2-1; tentative D call: TRBD1 (5 bases). This CDR3 is 11 amino acids long. Looked up from germline, CDR1 is SGHRS and CDR2 is YFSETQ. The V end was cut by 4 bases, the J end by 7 bases, with 6 bases between. Here the CDR3 reads CASSQGNEQFF. The CDR3 DNA reads TGCGCCAGCAGCCAGGGAAATGAGCAGTTCTTC.

The CDR3 DNA reads as TGTGCCAGTAGTAGTCCCGAGACACCCCGTAGAGATGGCTACACCTTC. This codes for CASSSPETPRRDGYTF. The chain employs TRBV19 and TRBJ1-2; D ambiguous. The CDR3 runs 16 residues. Germline assignment: CDR1 LNHDA and CDR2 SQIVND (reference sequence). V shed 4 bases and J shed 6 bases, with 21 bases lying between them.

This clone was picked up a small number of times. The chain links TRBV6-1 to TRBJ1-4, with TRBD1 matching over 7 bases. Losses at the gene ends were 6 bases for V and 0 bases for J; bases not matched to a gene: 4. The CDR3 runs to 15 residues. In germline, CDR1 is MNHNS, CDR2 SASEGT. CDR3 protein: CASRQGLATNEKLFF. As DNA, the CDR3 is TGTGCCAGCAGACAGGGGCTAGCAACTAATGAAAAACTGTTTTTT.

V gene TRBV6-5 combines with J gene TRBJ1-6; D gene unclear. Germline CDR1 is MNHEY and CDR2 is SVGAGI. This CDR3 has 15 amino acids. V was trimmed by 1 base and J by 7 bases, leaving 11 bases between them. The CDR3 reads CASSYLGLHNSPLHF. CDR3 in DNA: TGTGCCAGCAGTTACTTGGGGTTACACAATTCACCCCTCCACTTT.

This clone has just a few counts. The chain links TRBV7-8 to TRBJ2-2; D not certain. V was shortened by 3 bases and J by 9 bases, with 5 bases between the two germline ends. This CDR3 is 11 amino acids long. Germline V gene data show CDR1 as SGHVS and CDR2 as FQNEAQ. CDR3 coding DNA: TGTGCCAGCAGCTTTAGTCGGGAGCTGTTTTTT. Residues: CASSFSRELFF.

As regards this clone: One end of the junction varies from germline; a read error may be responsible. The J gene is TRBJ1-4, the V gene TRBV6-1; 7 positions agree with TRBD1. This CDR3 is built from 19 residues. Germline V lookup: CDR1 MNHNS, CDR2 SASEGT. CDR3 nucleotides: TGTGCCAGCAGAGAAGGTCGGCCGGGACAGATTACAACTAATGAAAAACTGTTTTTT. Amino acid sequence: CASREGRPGQITTNEKLFF.

The rearrangement joins TRBV2 to TRBJ2-7; D possibly corresponds to TRBD1 (6 bases). CDR1 is SNHLY, CDR2 FYNNEI, per germline. The CDR3 is made up of 13 amino acids. V lost 8 bases and J 0 bases, leaving 11 bases between the germline ends. The CDR3: CASLRDNSYEQYF. CDR3 nucleotides: TGTGCCAGCCTCAGGGACAACTCCTACGAGCAGTACTTC.

The chain uses TRBV7-9 and TRBJ2-1, with 9 nucleotides matching TRBD1. The CDR3 has 16 residues. V shed 5 bases and J 5 bases; nucleotides not matched to a gene: 10. Germline assignment: CDR1 SEHNR and CDR2 FQNEAQ (reference sequence). The CDR3, as DNA: TGTGCCAGCAGCCCCTGGGACAGGGCGGGCGACAATGAGCAGTTCTTC. Its protein product is CASSPWDRAGDNEQFF.

The chain is built from TRBV6-5 and TRBJ1-2; D ambiguous. The CDR3 has 13 amino acids. V was cut by 5 bases and J by 12 bases, with 19 bases left in between. Germline CDR1 MNHEY, CDR2 SVGAGI. This CDR3 reads CASSLHPRGENTF. CDR3 DNA: TGTGCCAGCAGTCTACACCCACGGGGTGAGAACACCTTC.

This clone was detected only once. The chain has TRBV15 and TRBJ1-1; D not certain. V lost 0 bases and J 6 bases, leaving 17 bases between the germline ends. Germline V gene lookup returns CDR1 LNHNV and CDR2 YYDKDF (reference sequence). The CDR3 runs to 16 residues. The DNA of the CDR3 is TGTGCCACCAGCAGAGATCGGGCAGCGGCGGGTGCTGAAGCTTTCTTT. This encodes CATSRDRAAAGAEAFF.

This sequence joins TRBV9 and TRBJ2-2, with TRBD2 as a possible D gene (6 bases). The CDR3 totals 18 residues. Between the trimmed V and J ends, which lost 0 bases and 5 bases, there was a span of 20 bases. Germline-derived CDR1 and CDR2 are SGDLS and YYNGEE. The CDR3 region is CASSVGEVWGPGTGELFF. The DNA of the CDR3 is TGTGCCAGCAGCGTAGGGGAGGTATGGGGTCCAGGAACCGGGGAGCTGTTTTTT.

The chain joins TRBV11-2 to TRBJ1-5, with D maybe TRBD1 (6 bases). Germline V CDR1 and CDR2: SGHAT, FQNNGV. Trimming took off 4 bases at V and 7 bases at J, with 14 bases between the two ends. This CDR3 has 14 residues. CDR3 in amino acids: CASSSRQVGQPQHF. DNA of the CDR3: TGTGCCAGCAGCTCCCGACAGGTGGGGCAGCCCCAGCATTTT.

J is TRBJ2-7 and V is TRBV4-3; 7 nucleotides agree with TRBD1. After removal of 0 bases from V and 4 bases from J, the junction contained 12 bases not matched to a gene. In germline, CDR1 is LGHNA, CDR2 YSLEER. This CDR3 has 17 amino acids. Here the CDR3 DNA reads TGCGCCAGCAGCCAAGATTGGGACAGTTCTATATCTTACGAGCAGTACTTC. This codes for CASSQDWDSSISYEQYF.

The chain employs TRBV5-6 and TRBJ2-5, with D possibly matching TRBD2 (5 bases). V was clipped by 4 bases and J by 5 bases, with 12 bases between them. The CDR3 extends over 13 amino acids. Germline V gene data show CDR1 as SGHDT and CDR2 as YYEEEE. CDR3 bases: TGTGCCAGCAGCCCCCCGGGATGGGAGACCCAGTACTTC. Translated, it gives CASSPPGWETQYF.

The V call is TRBV11-2, the J call TRBJ1-3; the D is unclear. This CDR3 region has 15 residues. V was trimmed by 2 bases and J by 0 bases, leaving 8 bases between them. CDR1 and CDR2 (germline): SGHAT, FQNNGV. CDR3 nucleotide sequence: TGTGCCAGCAGCTTATGGACGGCCTCTGGAAACACCATATATTTT. Protein: CASSLWTASGNTIYF.

This clone showed up just once. V and J are TRBV5-5 and TRBJ2-7; no reliable D call. The germline V and J ends were trimmed by 1 base and 3 bases, with 8 bases remaining between them. Germline CDR1 reads SGHKS; CDR2 reads YYEKEE (reference sequence). This CDR3 is built from 13 residues. This CDR3 is CASSLSGYYEQYF. The CDR3 nucleotides read TGTGCCAGCAGCTTGTCGGGCTACTACGAGCAGTACTTC.

V usage is TRBV6-1 and J usage is TRBJ1-2; 9 bases line up with TRBD1. Trimming cost V 3 bases and J 8 bases; bases outside gene matches: 10. This CDR3 has 15 residues. Germline V gene data show CDR1 as MNHNS and CDR2 as SASEGT. The CDR3 DNA sequence: TGTGCCAGCAGTGATTGGGGGACAGGGCTTCTCGGCTACACCTTC. This encodes CASSDWGTGLLGYTF.

V and J are TRBV6-5 and TRBJ1-5; D is ambiguous. Trimming left V 2 bases short and J 6 bases short, with 11 bases between. This CDR3 has 14 amino acids. Germline V gives CDR1 MNHEY, CDR2 SVGAGI. CDR3 region: CASSYEPRGQPQHF. CDR3 sequence (DNA): TGTGCCAGCAGTTACGAGCCTCGGGGTCAGCCCCAGCATTTT.

This clone was picked up a small number of times. V and J are TRBV6-1 and TRBJ2-6; D perhaps matches TRBD1 (5 bases). The CDR3 covers 14 residues. V lost 7 bases and J 2 bases, leaving 9 bases between the germline ends. Germline V CDR1 and CDR2: MNHNS, SASEGT. CDR3 sequence reads: CASNPGTGANVLTF. CDR3 nucleotide sequence: TGTGCCAGCAACCCAGGGACTGGGGCCAACGTCCTGACTTTC.